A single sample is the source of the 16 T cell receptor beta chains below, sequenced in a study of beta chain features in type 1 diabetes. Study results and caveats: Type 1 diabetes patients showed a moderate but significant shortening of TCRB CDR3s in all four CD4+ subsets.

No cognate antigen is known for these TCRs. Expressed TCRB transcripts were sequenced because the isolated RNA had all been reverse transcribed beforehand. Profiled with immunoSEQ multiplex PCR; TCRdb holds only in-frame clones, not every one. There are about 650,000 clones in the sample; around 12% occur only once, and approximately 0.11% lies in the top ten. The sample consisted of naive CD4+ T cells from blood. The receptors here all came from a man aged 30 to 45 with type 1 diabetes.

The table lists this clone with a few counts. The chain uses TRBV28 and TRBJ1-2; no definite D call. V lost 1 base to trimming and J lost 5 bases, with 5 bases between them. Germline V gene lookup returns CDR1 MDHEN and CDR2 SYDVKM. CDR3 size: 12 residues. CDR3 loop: CASSLFRYGYTF. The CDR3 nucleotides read TGTGCCAGCAGTTTATTCCGGTATGGCTACACCTTC.

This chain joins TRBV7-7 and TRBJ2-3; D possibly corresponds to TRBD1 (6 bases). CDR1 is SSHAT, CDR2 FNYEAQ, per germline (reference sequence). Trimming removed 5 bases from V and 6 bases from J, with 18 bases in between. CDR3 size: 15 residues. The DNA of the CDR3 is TGTGCCAGCAGCCCTGGACAGCCCCGCGGGGATACGCAGTATTTT. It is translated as CASSPGQPRGDTQYF.

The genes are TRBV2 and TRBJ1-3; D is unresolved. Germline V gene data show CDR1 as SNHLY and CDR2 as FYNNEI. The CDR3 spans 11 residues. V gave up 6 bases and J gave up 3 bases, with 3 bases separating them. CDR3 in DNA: TGTGCCAGCAGGGATGGAAACACCATATATTTT. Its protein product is CASRDGNTIYF. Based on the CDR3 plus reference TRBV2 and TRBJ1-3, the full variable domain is EPEVTQTPSHQVTQMGQEVILRCVPISNHLYFYWYRQILGQKVEFLVSFYNNEISEKSEIFDDQFSVERPDGSNFTLKIRSTKLEDSAMYFCASRDGNTIYFGEGSWLTVV.

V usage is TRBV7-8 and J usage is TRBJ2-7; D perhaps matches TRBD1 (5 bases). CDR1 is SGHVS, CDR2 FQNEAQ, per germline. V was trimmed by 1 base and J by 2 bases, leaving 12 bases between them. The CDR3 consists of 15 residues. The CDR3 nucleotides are TGTGCCAGCAGCTTAGGACCTGGGGCTACCTACGAGCAGTACTTC. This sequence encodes CASSLGPGATYEQYF. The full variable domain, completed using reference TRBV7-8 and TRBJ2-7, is GAGVSQSPRYKVAKRGQDVALRCDPISGHVSLFWYQQALGQGPEFLTYFQNEAQLDKSGLPSDRFFAERPEGSVSTLKIQRTQQEDSAVYLCASSLGPGATYEQYFGPGTRLTVT.

This CDR3 reads CASSQSGTSGGTGELFF. DNA for the CDR3: TGCGCCAGCAGTCAATCCGGGACTAGCGGGGGGACCGGGGAGCTGTTTTTT. This chain uses TRBV23-1 with TRBJ2-2; TRBD2 agrees at 15 bases. TRBV23-1 is sorted into the ORF group, with uncertain function. The V segment lost 0 bases and the J segment 5 bases; nucleotides outside the gene matches: 1. The CDR3 is made up of 17 amino acids.

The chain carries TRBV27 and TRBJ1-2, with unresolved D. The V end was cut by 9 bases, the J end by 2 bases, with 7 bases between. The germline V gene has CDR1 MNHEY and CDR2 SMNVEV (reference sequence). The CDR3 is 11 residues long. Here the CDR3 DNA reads TGTGCCAGTCATTACAACTATGGCTACACCTTC. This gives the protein CASHYNYGYTF.

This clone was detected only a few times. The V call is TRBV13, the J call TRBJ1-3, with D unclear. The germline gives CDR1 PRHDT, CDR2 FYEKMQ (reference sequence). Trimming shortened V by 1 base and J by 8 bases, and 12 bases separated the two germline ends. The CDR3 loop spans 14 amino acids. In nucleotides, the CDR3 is TGTGCCAGCAGCTTAGTACTCAAAAGAGACACCATATATTTT. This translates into CASSLVLKRDTIYF.

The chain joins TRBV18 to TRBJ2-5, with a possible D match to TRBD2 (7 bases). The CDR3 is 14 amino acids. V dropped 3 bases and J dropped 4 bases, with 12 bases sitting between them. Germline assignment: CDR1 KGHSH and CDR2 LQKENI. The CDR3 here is CASSPGGRRETQYF. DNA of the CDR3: TGTGCCAGCTCACCGGGGGGGCGGAGAGAGACCCAGTACTTC. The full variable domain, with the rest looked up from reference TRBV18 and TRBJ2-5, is NAGVMQNPRHLVRRRGQEARLRCSPMKGHSHVYWYRQLPEEGLKFMVYLQKENIIDESGMPKERFSAEFPKEGPSILRIQQVVRGDSAAYFCASSPGGRRETQYFGPGTRLLVL.

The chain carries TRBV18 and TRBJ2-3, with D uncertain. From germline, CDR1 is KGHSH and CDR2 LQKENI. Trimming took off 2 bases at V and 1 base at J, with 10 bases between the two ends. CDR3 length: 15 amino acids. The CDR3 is CASSPTLSRTDTQYF. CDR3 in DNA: TGTGCCAGCTCACCAACGCTCTCCCGCACAGATACGCAGTATTTT.

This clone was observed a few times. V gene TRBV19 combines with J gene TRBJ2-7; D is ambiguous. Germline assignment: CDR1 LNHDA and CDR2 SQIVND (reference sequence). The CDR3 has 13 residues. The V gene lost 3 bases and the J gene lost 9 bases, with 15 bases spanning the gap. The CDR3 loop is CASSMAQAKVQYF. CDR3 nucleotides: TGTGCCAGTAGTATGGCGCAGGCTAAAGTGCAGTACTTC.

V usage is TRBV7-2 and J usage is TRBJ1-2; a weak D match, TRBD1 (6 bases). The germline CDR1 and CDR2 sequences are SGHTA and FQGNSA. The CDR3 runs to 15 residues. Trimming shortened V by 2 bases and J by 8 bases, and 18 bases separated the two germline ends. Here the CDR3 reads CASSLTGTGARGYTF. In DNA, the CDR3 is TGTGCCAGCAGCTTAACGGGGACGGGGGCGAGAGGCTACACCTTC.

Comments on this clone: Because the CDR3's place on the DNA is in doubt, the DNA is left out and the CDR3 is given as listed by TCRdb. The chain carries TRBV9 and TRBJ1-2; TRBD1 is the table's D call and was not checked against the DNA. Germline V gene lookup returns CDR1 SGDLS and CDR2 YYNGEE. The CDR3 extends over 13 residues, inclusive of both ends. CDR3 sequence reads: CASSVVGAGSHTF.

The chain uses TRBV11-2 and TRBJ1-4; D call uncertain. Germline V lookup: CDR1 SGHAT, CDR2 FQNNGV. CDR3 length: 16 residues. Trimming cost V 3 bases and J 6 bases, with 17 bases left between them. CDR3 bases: TGTGCCAGCAGCTTTAATACACCCGGCAATGATGAAAAACTGTTTTTT. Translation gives CASSFNTPGNDEKLFF.

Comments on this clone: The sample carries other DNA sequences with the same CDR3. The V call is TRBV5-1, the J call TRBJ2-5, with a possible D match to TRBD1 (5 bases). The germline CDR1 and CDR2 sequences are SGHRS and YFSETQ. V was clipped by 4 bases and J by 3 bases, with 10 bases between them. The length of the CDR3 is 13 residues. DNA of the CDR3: TGCGCCAGCAGCCGCGCCAGGGAAGAGACCCAGTACTTC. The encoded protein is CASSRAREETQYF.

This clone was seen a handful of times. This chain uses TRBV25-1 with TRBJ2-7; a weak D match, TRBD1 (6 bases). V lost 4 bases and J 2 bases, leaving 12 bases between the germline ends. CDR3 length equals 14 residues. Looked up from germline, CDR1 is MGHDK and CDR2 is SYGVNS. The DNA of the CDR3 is TGTGCCAGCAGTGTCTGGACAGCGACCTACGAGCAGTACTTC. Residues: CASSVWTATYEQYF.

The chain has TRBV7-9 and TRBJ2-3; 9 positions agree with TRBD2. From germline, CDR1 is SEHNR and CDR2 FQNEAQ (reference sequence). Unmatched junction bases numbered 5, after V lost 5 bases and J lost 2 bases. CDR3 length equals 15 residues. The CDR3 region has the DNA TGTGCCAGCAGCCTTTCTAGCGGGGACACAGATACGCAGTATTTT. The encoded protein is CASSLSSGDTDTQYF.